These 26 T cell receptor beta chains were sequenced from one sample in a study of blood T cell repertoires in COVID-19. TCRdb's copy holds only in-frame clones and misses some; the assay was immunoSEQ multiplex PCR. The repertoire includes fewer than 250,000 clones, approximately 80% of them detected once, and around 7.4% sits in the top ten. Sequences were obtained from PBMCs or T cells enriched from blood (not recorded which). The receptor set was obtained from a woman aged 40 to 50 with acute COVID-19.

The chain carries TRBV20-1 and TRBJ1-5; unclear D gene. V lost 2 bases to trimming and J lost 10 bases, with 9 bases between them. The germline CDR1 and CDR2 sequences are DFQATT and SNEGSKA (reference sequence). This CDR3 is 11 amino acids long. The CDR3 coding sequence is TGCAGTGCTAGAAGTCTTGGCCCCCAGCATTTT. Translated, it gives CSARSLGPQHF.

CDR3 residues: CASSYSTTGSYNEQFF. In DNA form, the CDR3 reads TGTGCCAGCAGTTACTCGACGACAGGTTCCTACAATGAGCAGTTCTTC. V usage is TRBV6-5 and J usage is TRBJ2-1, with D possibly TRBD1 on 6 matching bases. Trimming removed 0 bases at V and 1 base at J, with 10 bases between. The CDR3 is made up of 16 amino acids. Germline-derived CDR1 and CDR2 are MNHEY and SVGAGI.

The chain is built from TRBV28 and TRBJ2-7; D is uncertain. V lost 1 base, J lost 3 bases, and 13 bases lay in between. This CDR3 contains 15 residues. Germline-derived CDR1 and CDR2 are MDHEN and SYDVKM. The CDR3 reads CASSLLAGLLYEQYF. DNA of the CDR3: TGTGCCAGCAGTTTATTGGCAGGCCTACTCTACGAGCAGTACTTC.

The chain employs TRBV4-3 and TRBJ2-3; D possibly corresponds to TRBD2 (5 bases). Germline CDR1 is LGHNA and CDR2 is YSLEER. CDR3 length: 16 amino acids. Trimming took off 1 base at V and 5 bases at J, with 16 bases between the two ends. The CDR3 region is CASSQATRGRGDTQYF. The DNA of the CDR3 is TGCGCCAGCAGCCAAGCCACGAGAGGGAGAGGAGATACGCAGTATTTT.

This chain links TRBV11-2 with TRBJ2-1; 8 nucleotides agree with TRBD2. The CDR3 sequence is 20 residues long. The junction had 21 bases not matched to a gene; V was cut back by 0 bases and J by 8 bases. The germline gives CDR1 SGHAT, CDR2 FQNNGV. CDR3: CASSLDRGVVREAPRDEQFF. The CDR3, as DNA: TGTGCCAGCAGCTTAGATCGTGGTGTGGTGCGGGAGGCACCTAGGGATGAGCAGTTCTTC.

V and J are TRBV7-9 and TRBJ2-1; tentatively, D is TRBD2 (5 bases). Trimming shortened V by 1 base and J by 8 bases, and 18 bases separated the two germline ends. CDR3 length: 16 amino acids. Per germline, CDR1 SEHNR and CDR2 FQNEAQ (reference sequence). In DNA, the CDR3 is TGTGCCAGCAGCTTAGAAACCCCCACTAGTATCGATGAGCAGTTCTTC. It specifies CASSLETPTSIDEQFF.

The chain links TRBV7-2 to TRBJ1-2, with a tentative D call TRBD1 (5 bases). This CDR3 has 14 residues. The germline CDR1 and CDR2 sequences are SGHTA and FQGNSA. The V end was cut by 5 bases, the J end by 8 bases, with 18 bases between. The chain's CDR3 is CASSQSTVRGGYTF. CDR3 DNA sequence: TGTGCCAGCAGCCAGTCGACAGTAAGAGGAGGCTACACCTTC.

This sequence joins TRBV7-9 and TRBJ2-1, with 8 nucleotides matching TRBD1. The CDR3 sequence is 16 residues long. CDR1 is SEHNR and CDR2 is FQNEAQ in the germline V gene (reference sequence). Trimming removed 4 bases from V and 2 bases from J; junction bases left unmatched: 7. The CDR3 DNA reads TGTGCCAGCAGCTCCCTGGACAGGGCAACCTACAATGAGCAGTTCTTC. It is translated as CASSSLDRATYNEQFF.

The chain has TRBV4-3 and TRBJ2-5; 7 bases agree with TRBD2. V was clipped by 3 bases and J by 4 bases; unmatched bases: 11. The germline V gene encodes CDR1 LGHNA and CDR2 YSLEER. CDR3 size: 16 residues. CDR3 sequence reads: CASSQGGGRGSETQYF. As DNA, the CDR3 is TGCGCCAGCAGCCAGGGAGGCGGGAGAGGCTCAGAGACCCAGTACTTC.

The sample holds one count of this clone. V usage is TRBV27 and J usage is TRBJ1-5, with D tentatively TRBD1 (5 bases). Trimming took 3 bases from V and 9 from J, leaving 9 bases between them. CDR3 length equals 12 residues. CDR1 MNHEY and CDR2 SMNVEV come from the germline V gene (reference sequence). The CDR3 DNA is TGTGCCAGCAGTTTTGCAGGGTTGCCCCAGCATTTT. The encoded protein is CASSFAGLPQHF.

Only a few counts were recorded for this clone. J is TRBJ1-1 and V is TRBV5-4, with D perhaps TRBD1 (5 bases). Trimming shortened V by 2 bases and J by 0 bases, and 8 bases separated the two germline ends. Germline assignment: CDR1 SGHNT and CDR2 YYREEE (reference sequence). The CDR3 is 14 amino acids. CDR3 amino acids: CASSLQVMNTEAFF. CDR3 nucleotide sequence: TGTGCCAGCAGCTTACAGGTCATGAACACTGAAGCTTTCTTT.

The chain joins TRBV27 to TRBJ1-5, with D perhaps TRBD1 (6 bases). The CDR3 totals 16 residues. CDR1 is MNHEY, CDR2 SMNVEV, per germline (reference sequence). The germline V and J ends were trimmed by 6 bases and 4 bases, with 19 bases remaining between them. CDR3 DNA: TGTGCCAGCAGGAGAACAGGGACCCGAGTGAATCAGCCCCAGCATTTT. As protein: CASRRTGTRVNQPQHF.

The rearrangement joins TRBV7-2 to TRBJ2-7, with 9 bases fitting TRBD2. CDR1 and CDR2 (germline): SGHTA, FQGNSA. The CDR3 spans 13 residues. V dropped 5 bases and J dropped 6; count of bases not matched to a gene: 5. The CDR3, as DNA: TGTGCCAGCAGCCAGCGGGGGGATGGCGAGCAGTACTTC. It codes for CASSQRGDGEQYF.

V is TRBV27 and J is TRBJ2-1, with 7 positions matching TRBD2. The CDR3 sequence is 14 residues long. V dropped 1 base and J dropped 8; count of bases not matched to a gene: 5. Germline lookup yields CDR1 MNHEY and CDR2 SMNVEV (reference sequence). CDR3 nucleotide sequence: TGTGCCAGCAGTTTATGGGGGGGGTTCCATGAGCAGTTCTTC. As protein: CASSLWGGFHEQFF.

This sequence joins TRBV7-2 and TRBJ1-5; D is perhaps TRBD1 (5 bases). Trimming took 0 bases from V and 9 from J, leaving 15 bases between them. Germline loops: CDR1 SGHTA, CDR2 FQGNSA. This CDR3 is 15 amino acids long. The CDR3 here is CASSLAKGSFWPQHF. Here the CDR3 DNA reads TGTGCCAGCAGCTTAGCGAAGGGGTCTTTTTGGCCCCAGCATTTT. The full variable domain, its missing parts supplied by reference TRBV7-2 and TRBJ1-5, is GAGVSQSPSNKVTEKGKDVELRCDPISGHTALYWYRQSLGQGLEFLIYFQGNSAPDKSGLPSDRFSAERTGGSVSTLTIQRTQQEDSAVYLCASSLAKGSFWPQHFGDGTRLSIL.

V is TRBV7-9 and J is TRBJ1-3; D is possibly TRBD1 (6 bases). Germline CDR1 and CDR2: SEHNR and FQNEAQ (reference sequence). The CDR3 totals 14 residues. V was clipped by 5 bases and J by 9 bases, with 17 bases between them. The CDR3 reads CASSRTGFDGTIYF. The CDR3 DNA reads TGTGCCAGCAGCCGAACAGGGTTCGACGGCACCATATATTTT.

The chain has TRBV11-2 and TRBJ2-7, with TRBD1 matching 9 bases. This CDR3 contains 15 residues. Germline lookup yields CDR1 SGHAT and CDR2 FQNNGV. V was clipped by 4 bases and J by 1 base; unmatched bases: 5. The CDR3 DNA follows: TGTGCCAGCAGCTCGCCGGGACAGGGATCCTACGAGCAGTACTTC. Its translation is CASSSPGQGSYEQYF.

J is TRBJ1-3 and V is TRBV7-2; possibly TRBD1 for D (5 bases). The CDR3 loop spans 15 amino acids. Per the germline V gene, CDR1 is SGHTA and CDR2 is FQGNSA. V lost 2 bases to trimming and J lost 6 bases, with 14 bases between them. The CDR3 region is CASSLWGGETNTIYF. The CDR3 DNA sequence: TGTGCCAGCAGCTTATGGGGAGGGGAGACAAACACCATATATTTT.

The V call is TRBV28, the J call TRBJ1-2; D gene unclear. V was trimmed by 2 bases and J by 8 bases, leaving 18 bases between them. The CDR3 has 15 residues. CDR1 and CDR2 (germline): MDHEN, SYDVKM. CDR3 region: CASSLPSDNLRGYTF. In DNA, the CDR3 is TGTGCCAGCAGTTTACCATCCGACAACCTGCGAGGCTACACCTTC.

This clone turned up a few times. The genes are TRBV3-1 (or the pseudogene TRBV3-2) and TRBJ1-5; the D is unclear. Trimming took 0 bases from V and 6 from J, leaving 15 bases between them. The CDR3 is 16 amino acids. From germline, CDR1 is LGHDT and CDR2 YNNKEL (reference sequence). Written as DNA, the CDR3 is TGTGCCAGCAGCCAAGATAGTCGAGGGATGAGTCAGCCCCAGCATTTT. Its protein product is CASSQDSRGMSQPQHF.

The chain is built from TRBV5-1 and TRBJ2-1; TRBD2 aligns across 14 bases. The CDR3 covers 20 residues. Germline V gene sequence: CDR1 SGHRS, CDR2 YFSETQ. The trim removed 4 bases at V and 0 bases at J, leaving 12 bases unmatched. Here the CDR3 reads CASSGGTSGGPWSSYNEQFF. CDR3 nucleotide sequence: TGCGCCAGCAGCGGGGGGACTAGCGGGGGCCCGTGGAGCTCCTACAATGAGCAGTTCTTC.

The chain joins TRBV7-3 to TRBJ2-2, with 10 nucleotides matching TRBD2. Germline CDR1 SGHTA, CDR2 FQGTGA. The J segment lost 7 bases and the V segment lost 1 base, leaving 6 bases of the junction unmatched. The CDR3 length is 16 residues. The CDR3 is CASSLIASGGGGELFF. The CDR3 DNA is TGTGCCAGCAGCTTAATCGCTAGCGGGGGTGGCGGGGAGCTGTTTTTT.

The chain joins TRBV24-1 to TRBJ2-7, with 8 bases fitting TRBD2. The J segment lost 0 bases and the V segment lost 7 bases, leaving 7 bases of the junction unmatched. The CDR3 contains 15 residues. Per the germline V gene, CDR1 is KGHDR and CDR2 is SFDVKD. For the CDR3, the DNA is TGTGCCACCAGCGCTCGGAGCGGGGGCTCCTACGAGCAGTACTTC. As protein: CATSARSGGSYEQYF.

V gene TRBV19 combines with J gene TRBJ2-7; the match to TRBD2 covers 7 bases. The junction had 6 bases not matched to a gene; V was cut back by 7 bases and J by 0 bases. CDR1 is LNHDA, CDR2 SQIVND, per germline (reference sequence). The CDR3 length is 14 residues. The CDR3 reads CASTSGASSYEQYF. The CDR3 nucleotides are TGTGCCAGTACGAGCGGGGCGAGCTCCTACGAGCAGTACTTC.

The J gene is TRBJ2-7, the V gene TRBV5-8; D might be TRBD1 (5 bases). In germline, CDR1 is SGHTS, CDR2 YDEGEE. Trimming took 1 base from V and 2 from J, leaving 16 bases between them. This CDR3 comprises 16 residues. CDR3 coding DNA: TGTGCCAGCAGCTTGCACCCCGACAGCGTCACCTACGAGCAGTACTTC. Amino acids: CASSLHPDSVTYEQYF.

J is TRBJ2-7 and V is TRBV7-8; TRBD1 is a possible D gene (6 bases). Germline CDR1 reads SGHVS; CDR2 reads FQNEAQ. V was cut by 2 bases and J by 7 bases, with 15 bases left in between. The CDR3 spans 14 residues. The CDR3 loop is CASSLSLGAREQYF. CDR3 in DNA: TGTGCCAGCAGCTTATCGCTGGGGGCGCGAGAGCAGTACTTC.